This TCR beta chain was observed in a study of shared clonotypes between healthy human individuals. Study as a whole: CD8 memory received one plate per donor, CD8 naive two, CD4 memory three and CD4 naive three.

Study-level points and caveats: Lower generation probabilities were found for non-shared clonotypes than for those shared by all four donors. Enrolling few donors narrowed the genetic and exposure-history diversity that was represented.

It was CD45RO-negative cells, positively selected for CCR7, that made up naive CD8 cells, with terminally differentiated effector memory CD45RA+ cells excluded. Note on this clone: Its antigen remains unidentified.

Measured with immunoSEQ multiplex PCR; TCRdb has only the in-frame clones, and not every one. The sample lists about 680,000 clones; about 91% were seen once. The CDR3 consists of 14 residues. Trimming took 1 base from V and 5 from J, leaving 12 bases between them. CDR1 MNHNS and CDR2 SASEGT come from the germline V gene. The chain employs TRBV6-1 and TRBJ2-7; no clear D. This TCR came from a man younger than 40 in good health. Sequencing used naive CD8+ T cells sorted from blood. CDR3 amino acids: CASSEVWGRNEQYF. The CDR3 DNA is TGTGCCAGCAGTGAAGTTTGGGGTAGGAACGAGCAGTACTTC.